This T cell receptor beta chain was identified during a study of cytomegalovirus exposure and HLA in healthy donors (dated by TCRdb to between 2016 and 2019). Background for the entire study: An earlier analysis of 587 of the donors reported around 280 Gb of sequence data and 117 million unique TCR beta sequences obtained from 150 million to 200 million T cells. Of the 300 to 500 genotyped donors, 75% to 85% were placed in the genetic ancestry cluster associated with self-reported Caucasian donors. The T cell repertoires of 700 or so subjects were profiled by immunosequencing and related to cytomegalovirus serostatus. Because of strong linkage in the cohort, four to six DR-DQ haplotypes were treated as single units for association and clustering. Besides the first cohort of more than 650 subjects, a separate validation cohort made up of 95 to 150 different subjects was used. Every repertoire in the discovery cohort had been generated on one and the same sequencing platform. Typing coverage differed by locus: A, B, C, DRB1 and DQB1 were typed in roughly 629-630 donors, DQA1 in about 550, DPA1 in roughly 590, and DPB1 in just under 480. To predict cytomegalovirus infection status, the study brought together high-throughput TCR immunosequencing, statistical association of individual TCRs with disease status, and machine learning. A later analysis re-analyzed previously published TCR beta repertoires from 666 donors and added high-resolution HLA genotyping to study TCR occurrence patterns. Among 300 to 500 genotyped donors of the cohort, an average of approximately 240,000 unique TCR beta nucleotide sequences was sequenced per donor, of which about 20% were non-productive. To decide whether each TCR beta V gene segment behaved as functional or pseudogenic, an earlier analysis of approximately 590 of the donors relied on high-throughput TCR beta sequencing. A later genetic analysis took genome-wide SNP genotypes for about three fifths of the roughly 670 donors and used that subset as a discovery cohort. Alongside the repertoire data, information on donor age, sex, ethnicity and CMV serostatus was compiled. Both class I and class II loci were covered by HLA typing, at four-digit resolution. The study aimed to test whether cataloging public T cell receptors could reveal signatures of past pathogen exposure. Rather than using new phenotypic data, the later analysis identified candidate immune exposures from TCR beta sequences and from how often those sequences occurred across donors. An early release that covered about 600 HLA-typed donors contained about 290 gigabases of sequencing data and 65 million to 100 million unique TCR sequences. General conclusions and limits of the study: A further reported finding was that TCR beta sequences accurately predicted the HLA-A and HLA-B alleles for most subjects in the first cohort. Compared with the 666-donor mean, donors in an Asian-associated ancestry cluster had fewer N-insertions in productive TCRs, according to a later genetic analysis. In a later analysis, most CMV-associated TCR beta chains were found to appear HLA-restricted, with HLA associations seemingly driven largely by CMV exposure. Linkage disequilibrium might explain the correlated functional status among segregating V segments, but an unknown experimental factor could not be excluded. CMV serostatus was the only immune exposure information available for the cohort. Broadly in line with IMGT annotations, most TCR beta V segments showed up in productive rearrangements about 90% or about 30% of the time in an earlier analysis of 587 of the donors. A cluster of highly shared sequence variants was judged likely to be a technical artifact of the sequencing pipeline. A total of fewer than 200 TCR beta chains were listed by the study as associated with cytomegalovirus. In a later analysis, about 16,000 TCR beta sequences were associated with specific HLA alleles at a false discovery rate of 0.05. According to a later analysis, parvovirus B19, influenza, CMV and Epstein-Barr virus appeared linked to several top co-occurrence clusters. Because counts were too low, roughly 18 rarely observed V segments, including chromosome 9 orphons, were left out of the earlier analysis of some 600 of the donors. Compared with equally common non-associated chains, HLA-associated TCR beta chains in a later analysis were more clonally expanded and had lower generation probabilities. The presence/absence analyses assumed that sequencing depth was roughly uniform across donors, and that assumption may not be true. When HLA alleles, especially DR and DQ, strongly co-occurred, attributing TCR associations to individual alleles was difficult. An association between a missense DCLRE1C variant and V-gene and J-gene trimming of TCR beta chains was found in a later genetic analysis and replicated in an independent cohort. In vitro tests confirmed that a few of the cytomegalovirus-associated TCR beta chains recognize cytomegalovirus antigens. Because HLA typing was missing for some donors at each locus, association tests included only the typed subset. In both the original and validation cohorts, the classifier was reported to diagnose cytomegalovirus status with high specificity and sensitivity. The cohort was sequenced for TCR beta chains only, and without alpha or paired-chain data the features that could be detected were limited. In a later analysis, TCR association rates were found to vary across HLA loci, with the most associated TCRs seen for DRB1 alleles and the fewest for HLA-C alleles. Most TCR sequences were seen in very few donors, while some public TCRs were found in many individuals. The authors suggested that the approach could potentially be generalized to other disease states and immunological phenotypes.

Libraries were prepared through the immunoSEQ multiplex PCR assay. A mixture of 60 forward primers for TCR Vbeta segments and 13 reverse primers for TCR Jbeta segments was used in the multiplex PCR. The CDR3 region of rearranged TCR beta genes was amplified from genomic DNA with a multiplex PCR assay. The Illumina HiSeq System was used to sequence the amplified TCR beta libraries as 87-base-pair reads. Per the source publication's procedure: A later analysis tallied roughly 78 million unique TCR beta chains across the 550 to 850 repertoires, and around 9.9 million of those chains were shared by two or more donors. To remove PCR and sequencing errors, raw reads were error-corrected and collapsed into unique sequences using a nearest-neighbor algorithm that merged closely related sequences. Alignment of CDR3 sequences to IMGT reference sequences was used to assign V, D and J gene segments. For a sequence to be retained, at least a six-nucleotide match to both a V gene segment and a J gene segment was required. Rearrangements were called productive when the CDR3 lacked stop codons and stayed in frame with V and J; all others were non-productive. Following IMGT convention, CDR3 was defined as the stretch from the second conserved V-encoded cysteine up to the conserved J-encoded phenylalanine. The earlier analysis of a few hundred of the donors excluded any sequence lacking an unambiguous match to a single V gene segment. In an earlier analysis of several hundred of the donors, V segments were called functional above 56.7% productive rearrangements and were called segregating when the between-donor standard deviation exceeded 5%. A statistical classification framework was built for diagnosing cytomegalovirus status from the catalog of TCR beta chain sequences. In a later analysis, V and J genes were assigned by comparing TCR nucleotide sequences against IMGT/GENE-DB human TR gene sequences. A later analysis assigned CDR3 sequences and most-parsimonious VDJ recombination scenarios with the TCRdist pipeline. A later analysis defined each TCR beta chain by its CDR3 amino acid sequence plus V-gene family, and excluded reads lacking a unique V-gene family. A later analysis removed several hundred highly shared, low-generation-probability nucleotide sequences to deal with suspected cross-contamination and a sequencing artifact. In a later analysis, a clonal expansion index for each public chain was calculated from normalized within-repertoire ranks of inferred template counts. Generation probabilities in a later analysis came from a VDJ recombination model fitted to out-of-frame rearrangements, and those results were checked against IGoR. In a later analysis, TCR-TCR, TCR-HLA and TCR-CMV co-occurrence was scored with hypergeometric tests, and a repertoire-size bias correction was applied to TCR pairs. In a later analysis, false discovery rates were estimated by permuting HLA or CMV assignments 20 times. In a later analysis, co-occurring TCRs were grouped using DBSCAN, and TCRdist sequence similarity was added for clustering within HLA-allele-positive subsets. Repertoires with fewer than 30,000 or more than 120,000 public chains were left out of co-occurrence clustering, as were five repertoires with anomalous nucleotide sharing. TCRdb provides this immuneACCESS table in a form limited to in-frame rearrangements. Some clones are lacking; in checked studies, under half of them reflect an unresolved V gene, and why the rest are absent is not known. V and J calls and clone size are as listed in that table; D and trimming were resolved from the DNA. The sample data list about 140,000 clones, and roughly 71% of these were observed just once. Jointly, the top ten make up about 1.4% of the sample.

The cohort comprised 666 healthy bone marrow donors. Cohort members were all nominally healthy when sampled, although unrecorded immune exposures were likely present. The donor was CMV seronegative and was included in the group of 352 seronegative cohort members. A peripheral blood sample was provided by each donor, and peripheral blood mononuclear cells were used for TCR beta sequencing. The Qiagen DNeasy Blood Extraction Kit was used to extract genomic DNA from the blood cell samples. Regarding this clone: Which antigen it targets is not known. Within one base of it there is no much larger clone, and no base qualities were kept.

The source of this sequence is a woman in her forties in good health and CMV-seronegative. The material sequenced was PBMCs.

The DNA sequence is as follows: TGTGCCAGCAGCTCCCAACCTCCGACAGGCACAAATTCACCCCTCCACTTT. This encodes CASSSQPPTGTNSPLHF. The receptor chain draws on TRBV7-3 and TRBJ1-6; the D gene is perhaps TRBD1, on 6 matching bases. Based on the germline V gene, the CDR1 and CDR2 sequences are SGHTA and FQGTGA. CDR3 length: 17 amino acids, cysteine to phenylalanine. Just the 51-base CDR3 DNA is kept, in frame starting at base 1. The V end loses 4 bases and the J end loses 7 bases, and a stretch of 20 bases separates them.